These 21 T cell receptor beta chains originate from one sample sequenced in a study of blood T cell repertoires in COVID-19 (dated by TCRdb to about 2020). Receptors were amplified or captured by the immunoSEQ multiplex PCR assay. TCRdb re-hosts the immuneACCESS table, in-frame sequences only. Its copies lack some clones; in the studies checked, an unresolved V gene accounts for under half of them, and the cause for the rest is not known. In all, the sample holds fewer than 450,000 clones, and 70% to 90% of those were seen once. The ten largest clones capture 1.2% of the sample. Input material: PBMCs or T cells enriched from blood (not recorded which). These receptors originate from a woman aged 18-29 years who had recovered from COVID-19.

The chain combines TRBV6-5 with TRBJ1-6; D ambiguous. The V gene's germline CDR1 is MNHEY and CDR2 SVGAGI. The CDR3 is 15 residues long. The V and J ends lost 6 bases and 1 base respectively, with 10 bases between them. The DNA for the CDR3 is TGTGCCAGCAGCGGTCCGGGATCCTATAATTCACCCCTCCACTTT. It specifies CASSGPGSYNSPLHF.

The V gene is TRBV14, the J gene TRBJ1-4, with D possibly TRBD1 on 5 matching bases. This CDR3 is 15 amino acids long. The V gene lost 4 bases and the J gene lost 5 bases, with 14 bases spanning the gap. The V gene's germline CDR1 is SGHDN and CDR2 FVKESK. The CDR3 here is CASSLGRGGNEKLFF. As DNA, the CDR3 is TGTGCCAGCAGCCTTGGACGGGGGGGGAATGAAAAACTGTTTTTT.

Here the CDR3 DNA reads TGTGCCAGCAGCTTCCGGCGACTGGAAGATACGCAGTATTTT. It encodes CASSFRRLEDTQYF. J is TRBJ2-3 and V is TRBV11-2; no clear D gene. The V gene lost 3 bases and the J gene lost 5 bases, with 12 bases spanning the gap. The germline CDR1 and CDR2 sequences are SGHAT and FQNNGV. The length of the CDR3 is 14 residues.

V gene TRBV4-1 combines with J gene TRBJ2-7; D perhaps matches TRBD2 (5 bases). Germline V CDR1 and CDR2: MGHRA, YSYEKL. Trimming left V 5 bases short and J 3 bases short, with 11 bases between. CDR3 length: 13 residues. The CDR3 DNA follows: TGCGCCAGCAGCACTATCGGGGTCTACGAGCAGTACTTC. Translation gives CASSTIGVYEQYF.

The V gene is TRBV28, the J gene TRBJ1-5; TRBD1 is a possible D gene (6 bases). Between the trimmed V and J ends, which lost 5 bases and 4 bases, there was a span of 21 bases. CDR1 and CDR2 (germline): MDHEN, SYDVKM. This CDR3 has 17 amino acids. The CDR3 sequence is CASSPQGGGPQNQPQHF. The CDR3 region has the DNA TGTGCCAGCAGTCCGCAAGGGGGGGGACCGCAAAATCAGCCCCAGCATTTT.

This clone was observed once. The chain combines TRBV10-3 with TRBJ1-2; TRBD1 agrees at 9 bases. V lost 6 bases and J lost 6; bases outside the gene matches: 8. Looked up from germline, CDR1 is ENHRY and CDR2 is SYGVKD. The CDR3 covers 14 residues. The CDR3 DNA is TGTGCCATCAGCCAGACAGGGGGTCTTGATGGCTACACCTTC. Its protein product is CAISQTGGLDGYTF.

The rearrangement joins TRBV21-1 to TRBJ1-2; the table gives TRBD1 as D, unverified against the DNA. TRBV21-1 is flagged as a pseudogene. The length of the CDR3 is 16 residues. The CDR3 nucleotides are TGTGCCAGCAGCAAAAGTAGAGGACAGGGGGCTAGGGGCTACACCTTC. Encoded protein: CASSKSRGQGARGYTF.

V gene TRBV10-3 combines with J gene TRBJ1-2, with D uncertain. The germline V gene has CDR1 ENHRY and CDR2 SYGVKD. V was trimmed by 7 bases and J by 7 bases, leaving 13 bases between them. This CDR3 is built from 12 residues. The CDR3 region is CAINRGGSGYTF. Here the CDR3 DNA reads TGTGCCATCAACCGGGGAGGGAGTGGCTACACCTTC.

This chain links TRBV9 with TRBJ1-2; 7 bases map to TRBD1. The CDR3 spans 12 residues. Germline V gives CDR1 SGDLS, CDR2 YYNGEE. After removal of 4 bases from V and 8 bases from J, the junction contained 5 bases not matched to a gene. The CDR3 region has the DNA TGTGCCAGCAGCACAGGGGTTGACGGCTACACCTTC. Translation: CASSTGVDGYTF.

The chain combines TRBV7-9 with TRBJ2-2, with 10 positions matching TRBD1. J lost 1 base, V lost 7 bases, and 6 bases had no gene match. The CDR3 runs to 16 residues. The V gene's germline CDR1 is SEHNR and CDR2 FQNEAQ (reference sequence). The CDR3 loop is CASNPDRGLNTGELFF. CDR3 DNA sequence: TGTGCCAGCAACCCAGACAGGGGGCTGAACACCGGGGAGCTGTTTTTT.

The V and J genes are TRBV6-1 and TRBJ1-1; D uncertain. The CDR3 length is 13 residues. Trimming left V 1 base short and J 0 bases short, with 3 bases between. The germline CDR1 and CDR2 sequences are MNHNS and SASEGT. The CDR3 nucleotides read TGTGCCAGCAGTGAAGGGCTGAACACTGAAGCTTTCTTT. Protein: CASSEGLNTEAFF.

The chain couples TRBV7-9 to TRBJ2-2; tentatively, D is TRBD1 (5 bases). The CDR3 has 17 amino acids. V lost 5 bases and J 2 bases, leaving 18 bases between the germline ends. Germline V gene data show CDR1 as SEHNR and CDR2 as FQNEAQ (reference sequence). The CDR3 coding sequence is TGTGCCAGCAGCCAAGCTCCTGGGCAGGGTAACACCGGGGAGCTGTTTTTT. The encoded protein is CASSQAPGQGNTGELFF.

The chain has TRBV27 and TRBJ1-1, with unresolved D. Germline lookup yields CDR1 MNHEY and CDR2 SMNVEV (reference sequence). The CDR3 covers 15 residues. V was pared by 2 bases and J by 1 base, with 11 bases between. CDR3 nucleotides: TGTGCCAGCAGTTTACCCCCGGCAGGGAACACTGAAGCTTTCTTT. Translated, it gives CASSLPPAGNTEAFF.

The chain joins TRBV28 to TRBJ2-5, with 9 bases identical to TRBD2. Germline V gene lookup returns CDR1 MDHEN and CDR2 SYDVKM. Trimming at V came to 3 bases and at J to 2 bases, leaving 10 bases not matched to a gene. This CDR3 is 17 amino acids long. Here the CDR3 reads CASSFFGSGGLQETQYF. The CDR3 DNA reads TGTGCCAGCAGTTTTTTCGGCAGCGGGGGGTTACAAGAGACCCAGTACTTC. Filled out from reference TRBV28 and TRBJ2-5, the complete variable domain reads DVKVTQSSRYLVKRTGEKVFLECVQDMDHENMFWYRQDPGLGLRLIYFSYDVKMKEKGDIPEGYSVSREKKERFSLILESASTNQTSMYLCASSFFGSGGLQETQYFGPGTRLLVL.

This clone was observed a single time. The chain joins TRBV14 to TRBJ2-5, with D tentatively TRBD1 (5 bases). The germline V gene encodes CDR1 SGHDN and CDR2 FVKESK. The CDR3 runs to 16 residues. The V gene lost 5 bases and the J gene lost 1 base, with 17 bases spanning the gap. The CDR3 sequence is CASSEIRRGFQETQYF. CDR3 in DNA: TGTGCCAGCAGCGAAATCAGAAGGGGATTCCAAGAGACCCAGTACTTC.

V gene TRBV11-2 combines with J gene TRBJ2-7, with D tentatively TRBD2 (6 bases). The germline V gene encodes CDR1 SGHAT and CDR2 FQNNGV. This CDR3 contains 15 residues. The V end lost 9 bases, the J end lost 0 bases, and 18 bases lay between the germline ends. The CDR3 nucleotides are TGTGCCAGTATGAGCCCGGGGGATACCTCCTACGAGCAGTACTTC. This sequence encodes CASMSPGDTSYEQYF.

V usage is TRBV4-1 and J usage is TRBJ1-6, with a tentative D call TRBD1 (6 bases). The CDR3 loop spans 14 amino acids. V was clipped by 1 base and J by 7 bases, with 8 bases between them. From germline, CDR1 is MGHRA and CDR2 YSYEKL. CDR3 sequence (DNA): TGCGCCAGCAGCCAAGGGACAGTGAATTCACCCCTCCACTTT. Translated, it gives CASSQGTVNSPLHF.

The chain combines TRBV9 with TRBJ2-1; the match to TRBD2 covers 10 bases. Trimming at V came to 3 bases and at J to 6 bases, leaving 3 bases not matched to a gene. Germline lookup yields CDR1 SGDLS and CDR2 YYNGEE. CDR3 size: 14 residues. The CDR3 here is CASSASGGGNEQFF. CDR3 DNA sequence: TGTGCCAGCAGCGCAAGCGGGGGGGGCAATGAGCAGTTCTTC. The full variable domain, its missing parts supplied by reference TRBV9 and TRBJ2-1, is DSGVTQTPKHLITATGQRVTLRCSPRSGDLSVYWYQQSLDQGLQFLIQYYNGEERAKGNILERFSAQQFPDLHSELNLSSLELGDSALYFCASSASGGGNEQFFGPGTRLTVL.

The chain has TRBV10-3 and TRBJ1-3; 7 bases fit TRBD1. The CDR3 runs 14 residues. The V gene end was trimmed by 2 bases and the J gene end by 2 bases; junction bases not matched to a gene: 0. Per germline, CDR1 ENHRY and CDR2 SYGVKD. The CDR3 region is CAISEQGAGNTIYF. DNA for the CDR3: TGTGCCATCAGTGAGCAGGGGGCTGGAAACACCATATATTTT.

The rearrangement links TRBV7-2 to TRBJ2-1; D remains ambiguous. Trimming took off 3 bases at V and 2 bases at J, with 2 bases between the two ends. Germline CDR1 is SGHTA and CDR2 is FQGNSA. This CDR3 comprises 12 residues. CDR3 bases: TGTGCCAGCAGCTTCACCTACAATGAGCAGTTCTTC. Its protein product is CASSFTYNEQFF.

The CDR3 reads CASSPGKGGTQYF. The CDR3 DNA follows: TGTGCCAGCTCACCCGGTAAGGGAGGGACCCAGTACTTC. This chain uses TRBV18 with TRBJ2-5; a weak D match, TRBD2 (6 bases). Trimming pared 3 bases from V and 7 bases from J, leaving 12 bases between. Germline V CDR1 and CDR2: KGHSH, LQKENI. The CDR3 has 13 residues.